This entry is about one T cell receptor beta chain. This table comes from immunoSEQ multiplex PCR, and its TCRdb copy is limited to in-frame clones, with some not included. This repertoire shows tens of thousands of clones, 70% to 90% found once; its top ten account for 7.8%. The data were obtained in a study of radiotherapy plus CTLA-4 blockade in lung cancer. Germline assignment: CDR1 MNHEY and CDR2 SMNVEV (reference sequence). The CDR3 contains 16 residues. Trimming took 5 bases from V and 3 from J; bases not matched to a gene: 11. Sequenced here: peripheral blood, sampled from a patient treated with radiotherapy plus ipilimumab. The rearrangement joins TRBV27 to TRBJ2-3; 7 bases line up with TRBD2. The receptor comes from a human donor with non-small cell lung cancer whose response to radiotherapy plus ipilimumab could not be evaluated. In nucleotides, the CDR3 is TGTGCCAGCAGTCCCTCGGGAGGTAGAAGGACAGATACGCAGTATTTT. It encodes CASSPSGGRRTDTQYF.